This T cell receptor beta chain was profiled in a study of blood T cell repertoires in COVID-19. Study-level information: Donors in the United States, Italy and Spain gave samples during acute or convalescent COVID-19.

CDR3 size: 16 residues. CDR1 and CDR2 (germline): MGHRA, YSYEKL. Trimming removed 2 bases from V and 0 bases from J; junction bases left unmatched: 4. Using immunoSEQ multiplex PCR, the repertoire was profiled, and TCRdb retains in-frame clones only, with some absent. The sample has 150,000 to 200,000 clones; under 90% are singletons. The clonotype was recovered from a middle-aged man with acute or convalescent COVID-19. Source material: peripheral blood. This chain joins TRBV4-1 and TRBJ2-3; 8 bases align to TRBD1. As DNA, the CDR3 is TGCGCCAGCAGCCAACCGGGGACAGGAAGCACAGATACGCAGTATTTT. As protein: CASSQPGTGSTDTQYF.